A selection of T cell receptor beta chains follows, all from one sample in a study of blood T cell repertoires in COVID-19. Sequenced by immunoSEQ multiplex PCR; TCRdb stores in-frame clones only, minus some. The sample lists under 250,000 clones; about 89% were seen once. Sequencing was performed on peripheral blood. These receptors all come from a woman aged 55-75 years who had recovered from COVID-19. CDR3s leave out the opening cysteine and the closing phenylalanine or tryptophan. Each record gives: V gene, J gene, CDR3 protein.

V: TRBV15; J: TRBJ1-1; CDR3: ATSRDRPGQREAF
V: TRBV25-1; J: TRBJ1-2; CDR3: ASSEGWSDYGYT
V: TRBV5-4; J: TRBJ2-3; CDR3: ASSFGAEGVTDTQY
V: TRBV6-5; J: TRBJ1-1; CDR3: ASSYRDSMNTEAF
V: TRBV20-1; J: TRBJ1-5; CDR3: SASYRERPQH
V: TRBV4-1; J: TRBJ2-2; CDR3: ASSPIQTGSPPGELF
V: TRBV28; J: TRBJ2-7; CDR3: ASSRGPRYEQY
V: TRBV12-3/TRBV12-4; J: TRBJ1-2; CDR3: ASRLTPNYGYT
V: TRBV5-6; J: TRBJ1-5; CDR3: ASSRAGGQPQH
V: TRBV27; J: TRBJ1-1; CDR3: ASSPPGHKNTEAF
V: TRBV4-1; J: TRBJ1-4; CDR3: ASSRQGGIDEKLF
V: TRBV7-2; J: TRBJ2-7; CDR3: ASSLVARLYEQY
V: TRBV29-1; J: TRBJ2-2; CDR3: SAETDYTGELF
V: TRBV2; J: TRBJ1-3; CDR3: ASSRRLSGNTIY
V: TRBV10-3; J: TRBJ2-7; CDR3: AISLSGGDYEQY
V: TRBV4-1; J: TRBJ2-1; CDR3: ASSQGAGVSYNEQF
V: TRBV7-6; J: TRBJ2-7; CDR3: ASSLETGPSSYEQY
V: TRBV5-4; J: TRBJ2-5; CDR3: ASSPPQTSMETQY
V: TRBV7-2; J: TRBJ2-7; CDR3: ASSRREGPLEQY
V: TRBV5-6; J: TRBJ2-1; CDR3: ASSLAEGYSYNEQF
V: TRBV10-3; J: TRBJ1-1; CDR3: AISELGQGNTEAF
V: TRBV12-3/TRBV12-4; J: TRBJ2-1; CDR3: ASQGFWNEQF
V: TRBV5-4; J: TRBJ1-1; CDR3: ASSLGRLNTEAF
V: TRBV6-5; J: TRBJ2-7; CDR3: ASRAVAETYEQY
V: TRBV19; J: TRBJ1-4; CDR3: ASSIDPAGGEKLF
V: TRBV7-3; J: TRBJ2-5; CDR3: ASSLGATGYTETQY
V: TRBV7-2; J: TRBJ2-1; CDR3: ASSLLAGGDYNEQF
V: TRBV29-1; J: TRBJ2-3; CDR3: SVGRGDDTQY
V: TRBV18; J: TRBJ1-2; CDR3: ASSQSAGNYGYT
V: TRBV18; J: TRBJ1-1; CDR3: ASFLGRDTEAF
V: TRBV4-2; J: TRBJ2-7; CDR3: ASSPQYEQY
V: TRBV7-7; J: TRBJ2-2; CDR3: ASTPLGGSNTGELF
V: TRBV7-7; J: TRBJ2-5; CDR3: ASSTGLQETQY
V: TRBV27; J: TRBJ2-1; CDR3: ASSSRRDFRSEQF
V: TRBV6-2/TRBV6-3; J: TRBJ2-7; CDR3: ASSYPGQGSYEQY
V: TRBV5-8; J: TRBJ2-5; CDR3: ASSFRGQPQETQY
V: TRBV21-1; J: TRBJ2-3; CDR3: ASSLHAPNPTGVDTQY
V: TRBV7-8; J: TRBJ2-2; CDR3: ASSLLAGRPQRGELF